The source of this T cell receptor (beta chain) is a study of CD8 T cells in ankylosing spondylitis. Findings of the study overall: Researchers report that disease-linked clones proved CD8+ and relatively rare in peripheral blood. Made up of about eight highly homologous variants, a TCR beta motif appeared characteristic of ankylosing spondylitis blood.

The table lists this clonotype with a few counts. What it recognizes is unknown. Each CDR3 protein is one row after TCRdb ran MiXCR on the 5' RACE reads. The data show around 150,000 distinct CDR3 sequences, around 10% seen once. The CDR3 has 16 amino acids. V lost 3 bases and J 2 bases, leaving 14 bases between the germline ends. The sequencing input was blood, either unsorted or a sorted T cell fraction (not recorded which). This receptor was obtained from a male donor with ankylosing spondylitis or in good health (not recorded which). V usage is TRBV12-3 or TRBV12-4 and J usage is TRBJ2-1, with D possibly TRBD2 on 5 matching bases. The chain's CDR3 is CASSLSSALPYNEQFF. The CDR3 coding sequence is TGTGCCAGCAGTTTGAGTAGCGCTTTACCCTACAATGAGCAGTTCTTC.